This T cell receptor beta chain came from a study of identical twins. V shed 5 bases, J shed 6 bases, and the junction held 9 bases outside the gene matches. The CDR3 sequence is 14 residues long. Only a few counts were recorded for this clonotype. TCRdb re-called the 5' RACE reads through MiXCR, storing one row per CDR3 protein. The sample includes around 470,000 distinct CDR3 sequences, around 14% of them seen just once. Another study also made use of these data, one on yellow fever vaccine responses in identical twins.

The TCR was taken from a woman between 18 and 29 years old in good health. The V call is TRBV12-3 or TRBV12-4, the J call TRBJ2-7; TRBD1 agrees at 8 bases. Input material: CD4+ T cells sorted from blood. CDR3 sequence: CASSLLDRVGEQYF. Written as DNA, the CDR3 is TGTGCCAGCAGTCTACTGGACAGGGTTGGCGAGCAGTACTTC.